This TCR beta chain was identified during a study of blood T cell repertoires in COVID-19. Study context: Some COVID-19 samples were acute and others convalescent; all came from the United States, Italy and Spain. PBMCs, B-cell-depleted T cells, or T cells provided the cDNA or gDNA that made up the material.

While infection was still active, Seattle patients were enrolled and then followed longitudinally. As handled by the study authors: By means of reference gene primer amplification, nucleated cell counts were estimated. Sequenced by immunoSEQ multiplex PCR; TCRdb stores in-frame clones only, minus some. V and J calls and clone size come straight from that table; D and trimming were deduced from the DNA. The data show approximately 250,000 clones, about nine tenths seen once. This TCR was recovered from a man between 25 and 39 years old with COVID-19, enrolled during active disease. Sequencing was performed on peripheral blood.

The CDR3 sequence is CASSLFWGGTDTEAFF. CDR3 bases: TGTGCCAGCAGCTTATTCTGGGGGGGCACGGACACTGAAGCTTTCTTT. The rearrangement joins TRBV7-2 to TRBJ1-1; possible D gene TRBD1, 6 bases. This CDR3 region has 16 residues. Germline assignment: CDR1 SGHTA and CDR2 FQGNSA. V shed 2 bases and J shed 3 bases, with 16 bases lying between them. Supplemented by reference TRBV7-2 and TRBJ1-1, the full variable domain reads GAGVSQSPSNKVTEKGKDVELRCDPISGHTALYWYRQSLGQGLEFLIYFQGNSAPDKSGLPSDRFSAERTGGSVSTLTIQRTQQEDSAVYLCASSLFWGGTDTEAFFGQGTRLTVV.